These T cell receptor beta chains were read from a single sample in a study of T cell repertoires in cytomegalovirus infection. TCRdb re-derived calls from the reads in MiXCR, one entry per CDR3 protein. The table lists 100,000 or so distinct CDR3 sequences, approximately 15% of them singletons. The source material was PBMCs. These receptors came from a human donor in good health (CMV status not recorded). Some clones in this sample may be carry-over from other donors' samples. The CDR3 runs from the conserved cysteine through the conserved F or W. The D gene is left open where the match is weak. The size entry is marked missing in some rows and otherwise reads once, few, many or a size class.

v_gene: TRBV7-2
d_gene: .
j_gene: TRBJ2-1
abundance: many
CDR3aa: CASSLQLRNEQFF

v_gene: TRBV5-4
d_gene: .
j_gene: TRBJ2-4
abundance: few
CDR3aa: CASSFGGSGAKNIQYF

v_gene: TRBV6-5
d_gene: TRBD1
j_gene: TRBJ1-1
abundance: .
CDR3aa: CASSLGQGIGEAFF

v_gene: TRBV10-3
d_gene: .
j_gene: TRBJ2-5
abundance: .
CDR3aa: CAISDPGPGKETQYF

v_gene: TRBV12-3/TRBV12-4
d_gene: TRBD1
j_gene: TRBJ1-5
abundance: many
CDR3aa: CASSPRTGHSNQPQHF

v_gene: TRBV7-2
d_gene: .
j_gene: TRBJ2-5
abundance: many
CDR3aa: CASSLADQETQYF

v_gene: TRBV7-9
d_gene: TRBD1
j_gene: TRBJ1-1
abundance: few
CDR3aa: CASITGTGTGAEAFF

v_gene: TRBV6-6
d_gene: .
j_gene: TRBJ2-7
abundance: few
CDR3aa: CASRQEDFEQYF

v_gene: TRBV29-1
d_gene: .
j_gene: TRBJ2-2
abundance: .
CDR3aa: CSVEVGAGPGELFF

v_gene: TRBV2
d_gene: .
j_gene: TRBJ1-1
abundance: many
CDR3aa: CASTPGSPLYRTQKVFF

v_gene: TRBV12-3/TRBV12-4
d_gene: .
j_gene: TRBJ1-6
abundance: .
CDR3aa: CASSRSGNSPLHF

v_gene: TRBV20-1
d_gene: .
j_gene: TRBJ1-6
abundance: many
CDR3aa: CSAAVDRPTSPLHF

v_gene: TRBV4-1
d_gene: .
j_gene: TRBJ1-2
abundance: .
CDR3aa: CPSSQEPRGRSGYTF

v_gene: TRBV11-2
d_gene: TRBD2
j_gene: TRBJ2-5
abundance: few
CDR3aa: CASSTGLAGVETQYF

v_gene: TRBV6-7
d_gene: TRBD1
j_gene: TRBJ2-1
abundance: many
CDR3aa: CASSYLRDRGTGGNNEQFF

v_gene: TRBV20-1
d_gene: .
j_gene: TRBJ1-4
abundance: .
CDR3aa: CSARNYGGNEKLFF

v_gene: TRBV7-3
d_gene: .
j_gene: TRBJ2-7
abundance: many
CDR3aa: CASSLDGEAYEQYF

v_gene: TRBV7-2
d_gene: .
j_gene: TRBJ1-1
abundance: many
CDR3aa: CASSFGLRDTEAFF

v_gene: TRBV5-5
d_gene: .
j_gene: TRBJ1-2
abundance: few
CDR3aa: CASSDRYGYTF

v_gene: TRBV7-2
d_gene: .
j_gene: TRBJ1-1
abundance: many
CDR3aa: CASSSDGGSTEAFF

v_gene: TRBV12-3/TRBV12-4
d_gene: .
j_gene: TRBJ2-3
abundance: many
CDR3aa: CASSLSYRSSTDTQYF

v_gene: TRBV7-2
d_gene: .
j_gene: TRBJ1-2
abundance: .
CDR3aa: CASSYLTANYGYTF

v_gene: TRBV5-1
d_gene: TRBD1
j_gene: TRBJ1-1
abundance: .
CDR3aa: CASSSRGQEESEAFF

v_gene: TRBV7-2
d_gene: .
j_gene: TRBJ2-7
abundance: many
CDR3aa: CASSLRPDRGEQYF

v_gene: TRBV7-3
d_gene: .
j_gene: TRBJ1-1
abundance: many
CDR3aa: CASSPQPLGTANTEAFF

v_gene: TRBV7-8
d_gene: .
j_gene: TRBJ2-2
abundance: many
CDR3aa: CASSLSAGELFF

v_gene: TRBV7-2
d_gene: .
j_gene: TRBJ2-4
abundance: many
CDR3aa: CASSLAGRGNLNIQYF

v_gene: TRBV14
d_gene: .
j_gene: TRBJ1-6
abundance: few
CDR3aa: CASSLRTATPLHF

v_gene: TRBV10-3
d_gene: .
j_gene: TRBJ1-4
abundance: few
CDR3aa: CAISEGINEKLFF

v_gene: TRBV7-2
d_gene: TRBD1
j_gene: TRBJ2-1
abundance: few
CDR3aa: CASSFMLSGTGGNEQFF

v_gene: TRBV12-3/TRBV12-4
d_gene: .
j_gene: TRBJ1-4
abundance: many
CDR3aa: CASSGGKGEKLFF

v_gene: TRBV7-2
d_gene: TRBD1
j_gene: TRBJ1-3
abundance: few
CDR3aa: CASSSRQGAGNTIYF

v_gene: TRBV7-9
d_gene: .
j_gene: TRBJ2-4
abundance: many
CDR3aa: CASRAGSLAKNIQYF

v_gene: TRBV19
d_gene: .
j_gene: TRBJ1-2
abundance: many
CDR3aa: CASSDIGTGYTF

v_gene: TRBV18
d_gene: TRBD1
j_gene: TRBJ1-5
abundance: few
CDR3aa: CASSPVTGEAPQHF

v_gene: TRBV10-3
d_gene: TRBD1
j_gene: TRBJ2-5
abundance: many
CDR3aa: CAISEPTGRGQETQYF

v_gene: TRBV20-1
d_gene: TRBD2
j_gene: TRBJ2-5
abundance: many
CDR3aa: CSARGSSGGAAGETQYF

v_gene: TRBV6-2/TRBV6-3
d_gene: .
j_gene: TRBJ1-5
abundance: few
CDR3aa: CASSYSRGVGQPQHF

v_gene: TRBV7-2
d_gene: TRBD2
j_gene: TRBJ2-1
abundance: many
CDR3aa: CASSLGGGSLYNEQFF

v_gene: TRBV2
d_gene: TRBD2
j_gene: TRBJ2-2
abundance: .
CDR3aa: CASSVLAPKELFF

v_gene: TRBV20-1
d_gene: .
j_gene: TRBJ2-7
abundance: .
CDR3aa: CSAPKGGLPYEQYF

v_gene: TRBV7-2
d_gene: TRBD2
j_gene: TRBJ2-2
abundance: many
CDR3aa: CASSLRGLAGGVIGELFF

v_gene: TRBV7-6
d_gene: TRBD1
j_gene: TRBJ2-7
abundance: .
CDR3aa: CASSSTGGWYEQYF

v_gene: TRBV7-2
d_gene: .
j_gene: TRBJ2-1
abundance: many
CDR3aa: CASSLQRDNEQFF

v_gene: TRBV27
d_gene: TRBD2
j_gene: TRBJ2-3
abundance: many
CDR3aa: CASGTSGTTDTQYF

v_gene: TRBV7-6
d_gene: TRBD2
j_gene: TRBJ2-1
abundance: many
CDR3aa: CASSYGTSLNEQFF

v_gene: TRBV29-1
d_gene: .
j_gene: TRBJ1-2
abundance: many
CDR3aa: CSALGLGDYGYTF

v_gene: TRBV6-2/TRBV6-3
d_gene: .
j_gene: TRBJ1-6
abundance: .
CDR3aa: CASSSDTGTSPLHF

v_gene: TRBV7-2
d_gene: TRBD1
j_gene: TRBJ2-2
abundance: many
CDR3aa: CASSLASTGGETGELFF

v_gene: TRBV7-8
d_gene: TRBD2
j_gene: TRBJ2-1
abundance: .
CDR3aa: CASSLVRGGGAGHEQFF

v_gene: TRBV7-2
d_gene: .
j_gene: TRBJ1-4
abundance: many
CDR3aa: CASSLGTADFKLFF

v_gene: TRBV2
d_gene: .
j_gene: TRBJ2-3
abundance: .
CDR3aa: CASSVYQADTQYF